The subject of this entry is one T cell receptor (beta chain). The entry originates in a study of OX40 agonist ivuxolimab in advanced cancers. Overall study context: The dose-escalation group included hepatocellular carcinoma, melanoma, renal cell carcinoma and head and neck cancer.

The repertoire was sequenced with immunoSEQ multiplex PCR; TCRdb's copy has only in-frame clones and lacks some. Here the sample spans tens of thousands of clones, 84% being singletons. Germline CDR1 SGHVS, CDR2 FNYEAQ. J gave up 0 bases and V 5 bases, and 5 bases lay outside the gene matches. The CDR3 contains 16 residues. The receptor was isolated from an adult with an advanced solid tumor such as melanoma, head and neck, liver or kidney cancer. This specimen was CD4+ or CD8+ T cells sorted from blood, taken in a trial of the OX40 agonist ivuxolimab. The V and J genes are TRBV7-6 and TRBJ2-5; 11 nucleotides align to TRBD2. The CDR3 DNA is TGTGCCAGCAGCATAAGGACTAGCGGGTACCAAGAGACCCAGTACTTC. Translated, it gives CASSIRTSGYQETQYF.